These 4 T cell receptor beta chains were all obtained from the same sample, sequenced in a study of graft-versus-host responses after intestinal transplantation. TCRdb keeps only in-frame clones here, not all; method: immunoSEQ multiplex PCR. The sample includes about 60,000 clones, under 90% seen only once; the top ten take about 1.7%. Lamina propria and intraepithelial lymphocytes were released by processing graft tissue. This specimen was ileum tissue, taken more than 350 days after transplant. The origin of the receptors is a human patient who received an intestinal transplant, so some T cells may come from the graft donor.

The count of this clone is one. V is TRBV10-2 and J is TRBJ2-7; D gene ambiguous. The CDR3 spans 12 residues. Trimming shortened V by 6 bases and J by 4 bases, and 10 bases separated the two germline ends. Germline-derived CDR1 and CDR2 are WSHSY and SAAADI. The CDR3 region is CASRQSAYEQYF. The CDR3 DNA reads TGCGCCAGCAGGCAGTCTGCTTACGAGCAGTACTTC.

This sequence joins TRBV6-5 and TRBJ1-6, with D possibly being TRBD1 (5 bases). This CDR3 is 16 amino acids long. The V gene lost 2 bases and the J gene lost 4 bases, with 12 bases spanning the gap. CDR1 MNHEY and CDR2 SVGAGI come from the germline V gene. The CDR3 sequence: CASSYGRRGYNSPLHF. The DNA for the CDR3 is TGTGCCAGCAGTTACGGCAGGCGGGGGTATAATTCACCCCTCCACTTT.

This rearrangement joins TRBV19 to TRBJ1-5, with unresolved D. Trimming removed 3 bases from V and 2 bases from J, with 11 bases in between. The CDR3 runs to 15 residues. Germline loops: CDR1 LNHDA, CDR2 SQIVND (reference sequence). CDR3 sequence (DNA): TGTGCCAGTAGTATCCGGGAAACGGGCAATCAGCCCCAGCATTTT. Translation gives CASSIRETGNQPQHF.

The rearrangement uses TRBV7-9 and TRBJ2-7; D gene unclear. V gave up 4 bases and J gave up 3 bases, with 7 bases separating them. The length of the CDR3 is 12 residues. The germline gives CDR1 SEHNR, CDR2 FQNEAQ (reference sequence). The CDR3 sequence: CASSSNSYEQYF. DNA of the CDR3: TGTGCCAGCAGCTCAAACAGCTACGAGCAGTACTTC. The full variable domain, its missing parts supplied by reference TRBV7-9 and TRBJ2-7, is DTGVSQNPRHKITKRGQNVTFRCDPISEHNRLYWYRQTLGQGPEFLTYFQNEAQLEKSRLLSDRFSAERPKGSFSTLEIQRTEQGDSAMYLCASSSNSYEQYFGPGTRLTVT.